In its sample, the clone carrying this T cell receptor beta chain was seen many times. What it binds is not known. J gave up 2 bases and V 3 bases, and 2 bases lay outside the gene matches. The length of the CDR3 is 15 residues. Germline CDR1 is LNHDA and CDR2 is SQIVND (reference sequence). TCRdb called the 5' RACE reads again in MiXCR, with one record for every CDR3 protein. The table shows under 250,000 distinct CDR3 sequences, with around 7.9% occurring only once. The data were obtained in a study of CD8 T cells in ankylosing spondylitis. Findings and caveats of the study: Roughly eight highly homologous variants made up a TCR beta motif that seemed to typify ankylosing spondylitis blood.

Sequencing input: blood, either unsorted or a sorted T cell fraction (not recorded which). V is TRBV19 and J is TRBJ2-1; 9 bases match TRBD2. This TCR came from a male donor with ankylosing spondylitis. The CDR3 DNA is TGTGCCAGTAGTATTCTAGCGGGAACCTACAATGAGCAGTTCTTC. As protein: CASSILAGTYNEQFF. Drawing the rest from reference TRBV19 and TRBJ2-1, the complete variable domain is DGGITQSPKYLFRKEGQNVTLSCEQNLNHDAMYWYRQDPGQGLRLIYYSQIVNDFQKGDIAEGYSVSREKKESFPLTVTSAQKNPTAFYLCASSILAGTYNEQFFGPGTRLTVL.